The T cell receptor (beta chain) described here comes from a study of human T cells and chemical hapten exposure. Individual cDNA molecules in this library carried unique molecular identifiers. In the authors' methods: Sequenced samples showed a median of approximately 100,000 TCRs each, with counts running from roughly 23,000 to 700,000. MiXCR, run by TCRdb on the RACE reads, gives a single entry per CDR3 protein. TCRdb's processing, not the study's, gives the V and J calls here. The sample yields about 190,000 distinct CDR3 sequences, around 23% seen once. This sample's time point: patch test 3, about 24 weeks after DPC sensitization. Treatment in this sample: therapeutic diphenylcyclopropenone sensitization with weekly scalp DPC. Whole blood that had not been fractionated was the source of extracted total RNA. Between the trimmed V and J ends, which lost 1 base and 7 bases, there was a span of 11 bases. This CDR3 region has 14 residues. CDR1 and CDR2 from the germline V gene are LGHDT and YNNKEL (reference sequence).

This clonotype was picked up one time. The TCR sequence derives from a woman aged 35 to 49 with alopecia areata. Some clones in this sample may be carry-over from other donors' samples. The source material was whole blood, sampled in connection with sensitization to the hapten diphenylcyclopropenone (DPC). This chain links TRBV3-1 with TRBJ1-3; D gene ambiguous. CDR3 sequence (DNA): TGTGCCAGCAGCCAAGCAGTGGGCAGGAACACCATATATTTT. Translation gives CASSQAVGRNTIYF.